The entry below gives a single TCR beta chain sequence along with its context. What it binds is unknown. It was roughly 190 ng DNA, 25,000 to 35,000 T cell genomes, that sorted-subset replicate PCRs used. Measured with immunoSEQ multiplex PCR; TCRdb has only the in-frame clones, and not every one. The profile shows roughly 2.1 million clones, approximately 94% of them singletons. This specimen comes from a study of shared clonotypes between healthy human individuals. V lost 5 bases, J lost 0 bases, and 11 bases lay in between. This CDR3 is 14 amino acids long. Germline V gene sequence: CDR1 MDHEN, CDR2 SYDVKM. Study-wide results and caveats: Naive CD4 clonotypes overlapped across a few donors at approximately 5.5%. Naive subsets generally exceeded memory subsets in estimated richness.

Naivety among CD8 cells was defined by CD45RO negativity and positive CCR7 selection, thereby excluding terminally differentiated effector memory CD45RA+ cells. The sequencing input was naive CD8+ T cells from PBMCs. The rearrangement uses TRBV28 and TRBJ2-7, with D perhaps matching TRBD1 (5 bases). This TCR was recovered from a man aged 18 to 29 in good health. Some clones in this sample may be carry-over from other donors' samples. The CDR3 DNA reads as TGTGCCAGCAGTCGACAGAGGAGCTCCTACGAGCAGTACTTC. Protein: CASSRQRSSYEQYF. Drawing the rest from reference TRBV28 and TRBJ2-7, the complete variable domain is DVKVTQSSRYLVKRTGEKVFLECVQDMDHENMFWYRQDPGLGLRLIYFSYDVKMKEKGDIPEGYSVSREKKERFSLILESASTNQTSMYLCASSRQRSSYEQYFGPGTRLTVT.